The present entry profiles one T cell receptor beta chain with its context. The CDR3 has 12 residues. Trimming took 5 bases from V and 5 from J, leaving 9 bases between them. Per germline, CDR1 SNHLY and CDR2 FYNNEI. The sample originates from a study of control samples from healthy donors and cancer patients. Some clones are missing from TCRdb's copy, which holds only in-frame ones; the method was immunoSEQ multiplex PCR. The sample consists of roughly 59,000 clones, 92% of them appearing once. Sequencing was done on a sample of PBMCs. The chain uses TRBV2 and TRBJ2-5; D possibly corresponds to TRBD2 (6 bases). The TCR originated in a man in his forties with colorectal cancer. The CDR3 sequence: CASSWRVETQYF. The CDR3 nucleotides are TGTGCCAGCAGTTGGAGGGTGGAGACCCAGTACTTC.